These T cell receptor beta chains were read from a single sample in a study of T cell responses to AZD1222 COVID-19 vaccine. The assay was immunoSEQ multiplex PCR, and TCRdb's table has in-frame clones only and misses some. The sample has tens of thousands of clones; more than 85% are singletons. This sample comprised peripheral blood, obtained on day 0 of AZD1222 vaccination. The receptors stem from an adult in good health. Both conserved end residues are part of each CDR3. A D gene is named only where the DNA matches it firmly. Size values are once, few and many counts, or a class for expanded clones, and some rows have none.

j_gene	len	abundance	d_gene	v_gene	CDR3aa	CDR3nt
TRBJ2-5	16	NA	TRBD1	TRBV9	CASSVALTGGIETQYF	TGTGCCAGCAGCGTAGCATTGACAGGGGGTATCGAGACCCAGTACTTC
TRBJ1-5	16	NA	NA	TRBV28	CASSFETGVGNQPQHF	TGTGCCAGCAGTTTCGAGACGGGGGTTGGAAATCAGCCCCAGCATTTT
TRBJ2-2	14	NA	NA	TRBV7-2	CASSQVSLVGELFF	TGTGCCAGCAGCCAGGTGTCCCTCGTAGGGGAGCTGTTTTTT
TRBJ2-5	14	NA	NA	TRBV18	CASSLRTSQETQYF	TGTGCCAGCTCGCTTAGAACCTCCCAAGAGACCCAGTACTTC
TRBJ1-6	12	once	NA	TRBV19	CASSPYKSPLHF	TGTGCCAGTAGTCCGTATAAATCACCCCTCCACTTT
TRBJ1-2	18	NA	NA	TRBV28	CASNFERTEIIANYGYTF	TGTGCCAGCAACTTCGAGAGGACAGAGATAATCGCTAACTATGGCTACACCTTC
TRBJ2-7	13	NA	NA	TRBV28	CASSPGLENEQYF	TGTGCCAGCAGCCCGGGGCTGGAGAACGAGCAGTACTTC
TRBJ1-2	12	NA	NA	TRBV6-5	CASTGSGHGYTF	TGTGCCAGCACCGGGTCGGGCCATGGCTACACCTTC
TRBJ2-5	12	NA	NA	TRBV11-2	CASSLETQTQYF	TGTGCCAGCAGCTTAGAAACCCAGACCCAGTACTTC
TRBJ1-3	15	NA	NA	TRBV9	CASSPQQSSGNTIYF	TGTGCCAGCAGCCCGCAACAGAGCTCTGGAAACACCATATATTTT
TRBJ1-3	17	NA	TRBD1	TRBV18	CASSPRDRGPSGNTIYF	TGTGCCAGCTCACCCCGGGACAGGGGACCCTCTGGAAACACCATATATTTT
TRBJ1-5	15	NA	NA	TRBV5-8	CASSLAPRRGQPQHF	TGTGCCAGCAGCTTGGCCCCACGGAGGGGTCAGCCCCAGCATTTT
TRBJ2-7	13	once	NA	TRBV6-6	CASLQGTANEQYF	TGTGCCAGCTTGCAAGGGACGGCCAACGAGCAGTACTTC
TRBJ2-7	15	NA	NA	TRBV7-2	CASSLWQSESYEQYF	TGTGCCAGCAGCTTGTGGCAGTCAGAATCCTACGAGCAGTACTTC
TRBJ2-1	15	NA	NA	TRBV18	CASSSSQGSYNEQFF	TGTGCCAGCTCATCCTCTCAGGGCTCCTACAATGAGCAGTTCTTC
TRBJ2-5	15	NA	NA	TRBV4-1	CASSQALRGFQTQYF	TGCGCCAGCAGCCAAGCCCTAAGGGGTTTCCAGACCCAGTACTTC
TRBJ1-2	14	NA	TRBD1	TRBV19	CASRNRDRGQGYTF	TGTGCCAGTAGGAACCGGGACAGGGGACAGGGCTACACCTTC
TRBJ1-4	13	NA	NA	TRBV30	CAWTGPNDEKLFF	TGTGCCTGGACGGGTCCCAATGACGAAAAACTGTTTTTT
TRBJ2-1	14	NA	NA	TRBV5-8	CASRPVGGYNEQFF	TGTGCCAGCAGGCCGGTCGGGGGATACAATGAGCAGTTCTTC
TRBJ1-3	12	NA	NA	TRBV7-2	CASSLDSGPATF	TGTGCCAGCAGCTTAGATTCAGGGCCAGCCACTTTT
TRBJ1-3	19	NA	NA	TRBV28	CASSLFGKTGGLSGNTIYF	TGTGCCAGCAGTTTATTTGGAAAAACAGGAGGCCTCTCTGGAAACACCATATATTTT
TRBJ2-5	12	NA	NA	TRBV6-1	CASGWGRETQYF	TGTGCCAGTGGGTGGGGGAGAGAGACCCAGTACTTC
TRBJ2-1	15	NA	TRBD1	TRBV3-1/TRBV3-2	CASSQVGQGRERRFF	TGTGCCAGCAGCCAAGTCGGACAGGGGAGGGAGAGAAGGTTCTTC
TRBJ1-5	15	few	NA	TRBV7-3	CASSLEGGAGWPQHF	TGTGCCAGCAGCTTAGAAGGTGGCGCGGGTTGGCCCCAGCATTTT
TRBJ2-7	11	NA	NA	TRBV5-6	CASSSEYEQYF	TGTGCCAGCAGCTCCGAATACGAGCAGTACTTC
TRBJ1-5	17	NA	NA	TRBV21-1	CASSKLGGDRDNQPQHF	TGTGCCAGCAGCAAACTAGGAGGGGACAGGGACAATCAGCCCCAGCATTTT
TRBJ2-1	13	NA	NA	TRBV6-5	CASSRRGVGEQFF	TGTGCCAGCAGCCGAAGGGGGGTGGGTGAGCAGTTCTTC
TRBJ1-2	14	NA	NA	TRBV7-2	CASSPGPLLYGYTF	TGTGCCAGCAGCCCCGGGCCACTACTCTATGGCTACACCTTC
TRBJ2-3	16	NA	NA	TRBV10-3	CAISDRDTRGTDTQYF	TGTGCCATCAGTGACCGGGACACAAGGGGGACAGATACGCAGTATTTT
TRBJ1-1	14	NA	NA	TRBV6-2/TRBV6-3	CASSNPTGSTEAFF	TGTGCCAGCAGTAACCCCACTGGGAGCACTGAAGCTTTCTTT
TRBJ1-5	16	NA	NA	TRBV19	CASSLYSDSSNQPQHF	TGTGCCAGTAGTCTATACTCGGACAGCTCCAATCAGCCCCAGCATTTT
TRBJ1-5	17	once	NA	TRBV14	CASKNPRQLDSNQPQHF	TGTGCCAGCAAAAATCCTCGACAGCTAGATAGCAATCAGCCCCAGCATTTT
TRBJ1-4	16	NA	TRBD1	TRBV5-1	CASSLGQGATNEKLFF	TGCGCCAGCAGCTTGGGACAGGGGGCAACTAATGAAAAACTGTTTTTT
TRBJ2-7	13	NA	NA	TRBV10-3	CAISEHSLGEQYF	TGTGCCATCAGTGAGCATTCTCTGGGCGAGCAGTACTTC
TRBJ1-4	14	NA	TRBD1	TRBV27	CASTWTGANEKLFF	TGTGCCAGCACCTGGACAGGGGCTAATGAAAAACTGTTTTTT
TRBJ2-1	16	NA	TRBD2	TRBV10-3	CAISDSGTSGGNEQFF	TGTGCCATCAGTGACTCCGGGACTAGCGGGGGGAATGAGCAGTTCTTC
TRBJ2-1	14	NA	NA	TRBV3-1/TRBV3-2	CASSQGRRDNEQFF	TGTGCCAGCAGCCAAGGGCGGAGGGACAATGAGCAGTTCTTC
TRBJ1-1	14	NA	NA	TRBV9	CASSVGGVSTEAFF	TGTGCCAGCAGCGTAGGAGGGGTCTCCACTGAAGCTTTCTTT
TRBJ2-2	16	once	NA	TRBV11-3	CASSLRSAPNTGELFF	TGTGCCAGCAGCCTCCGGTCGGCCCCGAACACCGGGGAGCTGTTTTTT
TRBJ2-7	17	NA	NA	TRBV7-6	CASSFSPGTVSSYEQYF	TGTGCCAGCAGCTTTAGTCCCGGGACCGTTAGCTCCTACGAGCAGTACTTC
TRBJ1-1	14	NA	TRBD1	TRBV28	CASRSGGGNTEAFF	TGTGCCAGCAGGTCAGGGGGCGGGAACACTGAAGCTTTCTTT
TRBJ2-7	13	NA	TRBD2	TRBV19	CASSGTSGYEQYF	TGTGCCAGTAGCGGGACTAGCGGTTACGAGCAGTACTTC
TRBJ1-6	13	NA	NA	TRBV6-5	CASSPIGPNSLHF	TGTGCCAGCAGCCCCATCGGACCAAATTCCCTCCACTTT
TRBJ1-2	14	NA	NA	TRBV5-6	CASSPETAPYGYTF	TGTGCCAGCAGCCCCGAGACTGCCCCCTATGGCTACACCTTC
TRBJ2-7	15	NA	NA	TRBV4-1	CASSHTTIGVYEQYF	TGCGCCAGCAGCCATACCACAATCGGGGTTTACGAGCAGTACTTC
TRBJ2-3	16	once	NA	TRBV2	CASSEVFGYAPDTQYF	TGTGCCAGCAGTGAAGTTTTCGGGTACGCACCAGATACGCAGTATTTT
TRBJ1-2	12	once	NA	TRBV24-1	CATSEQDRSYTF	TGTGCCACCAGTGAGCAGGACCGAAGCTACACCTTC
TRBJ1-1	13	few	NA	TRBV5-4	CASSLDQNTEAFF	TGTGCCAGCAGCTTGGACCAGAACACTGAAGCTTTCTTT
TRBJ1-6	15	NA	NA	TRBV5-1	CASSLGASGNSPLHF	TGCGCCAGCAGCTTGGGTGCCAGCGGGAATTCACCCCTCCACTTT
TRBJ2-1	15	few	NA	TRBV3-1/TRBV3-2	CASSPPGQNYNEQFF	TGTGCCAGCAGCCCACCGGGACAAAACTACAATGAGCAGTTCTTC
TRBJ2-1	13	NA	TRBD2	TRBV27	CASSLGAGYKQFF	TGTGCCAGCAGTTTAGGAGCGGGATACAAGCAGTTCTTC
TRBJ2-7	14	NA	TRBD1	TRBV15	CATSSRQGAYEQYF	TGTGCCACCAGCAGTCGACAGGGGGCCTACGAGCAGTACTTC
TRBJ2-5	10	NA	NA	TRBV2	CASSQETQYF	TGTGCCAGCAGCCAAGAGACCCAGTACTTC
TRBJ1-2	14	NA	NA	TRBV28	CASSLPRGGYGYTF	TGTGCCAGCAGTCTCCCCAGGGGCGGCTATGGCTACACCTTC
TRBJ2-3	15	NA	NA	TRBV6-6	CASSYIGGGTDTQYF	TGTGCCAGCAGTTACATAGGAGGCGGCACAGATACGCAGTATTTT
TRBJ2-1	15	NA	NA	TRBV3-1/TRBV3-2	CASSPETTPYNEQFF	TGTGCCAGCAGCCCCGAGACTACCCCCTACAATGAGCAGTTCTTC
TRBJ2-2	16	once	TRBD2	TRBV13	CATLLSGGHNTGELFF	TGTGCCACCCTACTTAGCGGGGGGCACAACACCGGGGAGCTGTTTTTT
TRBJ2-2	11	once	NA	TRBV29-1	CSVTHTGELFF	TGCAGCGTTACCCACACCGGGGAGCTGTTTTTT
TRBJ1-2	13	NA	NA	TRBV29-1	CSVGRGQDYGYTF	TGCAGCGTTGGGCGGGGGCAGGACTATGGCTACACCTTC